This T cell receptor beta chain was sequenced for a study of blood T cell repertoires in COVID-19. V was clipped by 0 bases and J by 5 bases; unmatched bases: 3. Germline V lookup: CDR1 SGHVS, CDR2 FQNEAQ. This CDR3 region has 14 residues. The assay was immunoSEQ multiplex PCR, and TCRdb's table has in-frame clones only and misses some. The sample shows roughly 75,000 clones, around 80% of them seen only once. The TCR was taken from a man aged 45-65 years with COVID-19, enrolled during active disease. This chain joins TRBV7-8 and TRBJ2-5; 7 bases map to TRBD2. The sequenced sample was peripheral blood. The CDR3 is CASSLAGTMETQYF. Here the CDR3 DNA reads TGTGCCAGCAGCTTAGCCGGGACTATGGAGACCCAGTACTTC.